This T cell receptor (beta chain) was sequenced for a study of Graves' ophthalmopathy and Graves' hyperthyroidism. Beta-chain TCR CDR3 regions were amplified from RNA transcripts. An initial RT-PCR round employing HTBI primers preceded a second-round multiplex PCR. TCRdb fed the multiplex PCR reads into MiXCR, producing one record per CDR3 protein. The sample carries 200,000 to 250,000 distinct CDR3 sequences, 25% to 35% recorded once. Moderately to severely active ophthalmopathy under 3 months, CAS at least 3, NOSPECS at least 4. Trimming left V 5 bases short and J 7 bases short, with 17 bases between. CDR3 size: 15 residues. CDR1 is MNHEY and CDR2 is SVGEGT in the germline V gene.

The genes are TRBV6-2 or TRBV6-3 and TRBJ2-2, with D possibly matching TRBD1 (6 bases). This clonotype originated in a man aged 45 to 65 with Graves' ophthalmopathy. Specimen: peripheral blood. CDR3 loop: CASSIQSRGVGELFF. The CDR3 nucleotides read TGTGCCAGCAGTATTCAGTCCAGGGGCGTCGGGGAGCTGTTTTTT.